This T cell receptor (beta chain) was documented in a study of PD-L1 blockade in urothelial cancer. In the study overall: Males with bladder-origin urothelial cancer made up about 90% of the roughly 29 patients.

Every PCR received spiked-in synthetic TCR analog templates. Profiling relied on immunoSEQ multiplex PCR, and the TCRdb table lists in-frame clones only, not all of them. This sample has tens of thousands of clones; approximately 81% occur once, and the top ten carry roughly 14%. Germline CDR1 reads SEHNR; CDR2 reads FQNEAQ (reference sequence). This CDR3 spans 15 amino acids. V lost 5 bases and J lost 5; bases outside the gene matches: 10. Time point: pretreatment peripheral blood. The source is a man in his 60s with urothelial cancer. The V call is TRBV7-9, the J call TRBJ2-7, with 9 bases matching TRBD2. This specimen was PBMCs, taken around atezolizumab (anti-PD-L1) treatment. In DNA, the CDR3 is TGTGCCAGCAGCACCCCGGGACTAGCCTTGAACGAGCAGTACTTC. This codes for CASSTPGLALNEQYF.